This record concerns one TCR beta chain sequence. This record belongs to a study of blood T cell repertoires in COVID-19. Study summary: Material from acute and convalescent COVID-19 was sourced from the United States, Italy and Spain.

Cohorts were determined from participant-reported clinical history. Trimming removed 5 bases at V and 2 bases at J, with 5 bases between. This CDR3 contains 12 residues. From germline, CDR1 is PRHDT and CDR2 FYEKMQ (reference sequence). Per the original data handling: Cell counts per sample came from amplifying reference gene primers. Data came from immunoSEQ multiplex PCR; TCRdb stores just in-frame clones and leaves some out. For V, J and clone size, that table is used; D and trimming come from the DNA. The sample includes a few hundred thousand clones, 75% to 90% seen only once; the top ten take 0.95% to 1.1%.

This TCR came from a man younger than 35 who had recovered from COVID-19. J is TRBJ2-3 and V is TRBV13; D is possibly TRBD2 (5 bases). The sample comprised PBMCs or T cells enriched from blood (not recorded which). Here the CDR3 reads CASSRDTDTQYF. The CDR3 nucleotides are TGTGCCAGCAGCCGGGACACAGATACGCAGTATTTT.